The rows below give T cell receptor beta chains drawn from one sample of a study of blood T cell repertoires in COVID-19. The table came from immunoSEQ multiplex PCR; TCRdb's copy has only in-frame clones and leaves some out. The repertoire holds under 450,000 clones, with roughly 90% as singletons. Specimen: PBMCs or T cells enriched from blood (not recorded which). The receptor source for this set is a woman between 35 and 50 years old who had been exposed to COVID-19. The CDR3 runs from the conserved cysteine through the conserved F or W. Fields, in order: CDR3 length, clone size, V gene, CDR3 protein. Clone size is not always given. Where it is, it says once, few, many or a class for expanded clones.

14 - TRBV10-3 CAISEGNRGNGYTF
18 - TRBV9 CASSVGLRREGLYNEQFF
15 once TRBV6-5 CASSRDRGMNTEAFF
15 - TRBV29-1 CSVEGSGTQNIGAFF
13 - TRBV12-3/TRBV12-4 CASSRDSYNEQFF
14 - TRBV2 CASRGAGENSPLHF
17 - TRBV7-2 CASSPPARGRRDSPLHF
15 few TRBV5-4 CASRNGQGRSYEQYF
15 - TRBV6-5 CASSSRVGGGYEQYF
14 - TRBV5-1 CASTYGGLNYGYTF
12 - TRBV7-3 CASSPGTGEAFF
19 - TRBV27 CASSRSVKDRGLPGRPQHF
15 - TRBV5-1 CASSLGTLSTDTQYF
11 - TRBV18 CASSPKGEQFF
12 - TRBV19 CASSRRGEKLFF
13 - TRBV10-1 CASSGRTFGGYTF
13 - TRBV7-9 CASSSSGQDEQYF
11 - TRBV6-2/TRBV6-3 CASSPPGEQFF
15 - TRBV5-1 CASSLEQGSGYGYTF
13 - TRBV12-3/TRBV12-4 CASSLSRVYEQYF
15 - TRBV10-1 CASSESTQGVYGYTF
13 - TRBV2 CASRYRVNTEAFF
15 - TRBV18 CASSPLDRAFNEQFF
13 - TRBV19 CASSISRGNGYTF
13 once TRBV13 CASRPTGEGTQYF
13 - TRBV2 CASSRREAPGYTF
14 few TRBV25-1 CASSEHGTAGELFF
12 - TRBV2 CASSAGFFGYTF
13 - TRBV19 CASSIVLTGELFF